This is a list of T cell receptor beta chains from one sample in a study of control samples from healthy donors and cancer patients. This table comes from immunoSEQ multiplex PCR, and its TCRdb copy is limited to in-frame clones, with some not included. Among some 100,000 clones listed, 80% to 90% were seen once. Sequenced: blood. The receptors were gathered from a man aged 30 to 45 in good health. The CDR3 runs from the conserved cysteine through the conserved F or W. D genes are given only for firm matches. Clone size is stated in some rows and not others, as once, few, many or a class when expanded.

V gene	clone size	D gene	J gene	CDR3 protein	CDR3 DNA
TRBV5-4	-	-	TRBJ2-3	CASSFESADTQYF	TGTGCCAGCAGCTTCGAGTCGGCAGATACGCAGTATTTT
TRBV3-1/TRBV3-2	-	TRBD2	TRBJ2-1	CASSLGTSGNNEQFF	TGTGCCAGCAGTCTCGGGACTAGCGGGAACAATGAGCAGTTCTTC
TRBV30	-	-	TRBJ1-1	CAWSSLITEAFF	TGTGCCTGGAGTTCCTTAATCACTGAAGCTTTCTTT
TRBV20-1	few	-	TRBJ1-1	CSVHEAFF	TGCAGTGTCCATGAAGCTTTCTTT
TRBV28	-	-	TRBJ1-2	CASSLIDGSLVYGYTF	TGTGCCAGCAGTTTAATCGACGGCTCCCTGGTCTATGGCTACACCTTC
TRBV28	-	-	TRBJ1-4	CASSPLLAKYNEKLFF	TGTGCCAGCAGTCCACTTTTGGCCAAGTATAATGAAAAACTGTTTTTT
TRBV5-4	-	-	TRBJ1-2	CASSQGTSGIYGYTF	TGTGCCAGCAGCCAAGGGACATCCGGGATTTATGGCTACACCTTC
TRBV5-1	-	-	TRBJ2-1	CASSRDRSYNEQFF	TGCGCCAGCAGCCGCGACAGGTCCTACAATGAGCAGTTCTTC
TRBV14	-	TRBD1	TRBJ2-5	CASRGTVQETQYF	TGTGCCAGCAGGGGGACAGTTCAAGAGACCCAGTACTTC
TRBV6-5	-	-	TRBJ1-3	CASGLPGNTIYF	TGTGCCAGCGGACTACCTGGAAACACCATATATTTT
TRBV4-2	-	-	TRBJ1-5	CASSQDWTDSNQPQHF	TGTGCCAGCAGCCAAGATTGGACGGATAGCAATCAGCCCCAGCATTTT
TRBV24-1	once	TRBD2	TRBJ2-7	CATSDPLGTSGRAGEQYF	TGTGCCACCAGTGACCCACTCGGGACTAGCGGGAGGGCGGGAGAGCAGTACTTC
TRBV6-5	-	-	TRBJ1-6	CASSFAFGGTPLHF	TGTGCCAGCAGTTTCGCCTTTGGAGGGACACCCCTCCACTTT
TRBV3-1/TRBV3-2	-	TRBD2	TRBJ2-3	CASSQESRLAGGSGTQYF	TGTGCCAGCAGCCAAGAAAGTCGTCTGGCGGGAGGGAGTGGTACGCAGTATTTT
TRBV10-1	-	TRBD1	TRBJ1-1	CASSRQGGEAFF	TGCGCCAGCTCGCGACAGGGAGGTGAAGCTTTCTTT
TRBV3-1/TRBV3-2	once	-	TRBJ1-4	CASSQGNGPNEKLFF	TGTGCCAGCAGCCAAGGAAACGGACCGAATGAAAAACTGTTTTTT
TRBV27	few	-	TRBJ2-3	CASSPGTGLGGQYF	TGTGCCAGCAGTCCCGGGACGGGCTTAGGAGGGCAGTATTTT
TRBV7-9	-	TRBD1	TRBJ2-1	CASSLVQGASPEQFF	TGTGCCAGCAGCTTAGTCCAGGGGGCGAGCCCTGAGCAGTTCTTC
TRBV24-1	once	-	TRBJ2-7	CATSDFSGVGEQYF	TGTGCCACCAGTGATTTTTCTGGAGTGGGTGAGCAGTACTTT
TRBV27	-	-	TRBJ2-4	CASSLLANKNIQYF	TGTGCCAGCAGTTTACTAGCAAATAAAAACATTCAGTACTTC
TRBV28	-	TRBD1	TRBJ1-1	CASSLGQLNTEAFF	TGTGCCAGCAGTTTGGGACAGTTGAACACTGAAGCTTTCTTT
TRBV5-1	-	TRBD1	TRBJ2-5	CASSSTRTGDETQYF	TGCGCCAGCAGCTCCACAAGGACAGGGGATGAGACCCAGTACTTC
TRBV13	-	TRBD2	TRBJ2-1	CASSLGQMGTSLNEQFF	TGTGCCAGCAGCTTAGGCCAAATGGGGACTAGCCTCAATGAGCAGTTCTTC
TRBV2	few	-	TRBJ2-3	CASSSRDRTATDTQYF	TGTGCCAGCAGTAGCAGGGATAGGACAGCTACAGATACGCAGTATTTT
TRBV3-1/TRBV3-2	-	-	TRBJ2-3	CASRRGLVSTDTQYF	TGTGCCAGCAGGAGGGGCCTTGTTAGCACAGATACGCAGTATTTT
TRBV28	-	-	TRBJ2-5	CASMNSHQETQYF	TGTGCCAGCATGAACAGCCACCAAGAGACCCAGTACTTC
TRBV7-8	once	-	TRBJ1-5	CASSHLISGSNQPQHF	TGTGCCAGCAGCCACCTAATTTCAGGTTCCAATCAGCCCCAGCATTTT
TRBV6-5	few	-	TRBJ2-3	CASRRAITDTQYF	TGTGCCAGCCGGCGGGCAATCACAGATACGCAGTATTTT
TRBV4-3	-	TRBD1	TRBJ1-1	CASSQDQGGSTEAFF	TGCGCCAGCAGCCAAGATCAGGGGGGGAGCACTGAAGCTTTCTTT
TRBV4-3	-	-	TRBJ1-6	CASSQGLRTGNSNSPLHF	TGCGCCAGCAGCCAGGGCCTCAGGACGGGAAATTCTAATTCACCCCTCCACTTT